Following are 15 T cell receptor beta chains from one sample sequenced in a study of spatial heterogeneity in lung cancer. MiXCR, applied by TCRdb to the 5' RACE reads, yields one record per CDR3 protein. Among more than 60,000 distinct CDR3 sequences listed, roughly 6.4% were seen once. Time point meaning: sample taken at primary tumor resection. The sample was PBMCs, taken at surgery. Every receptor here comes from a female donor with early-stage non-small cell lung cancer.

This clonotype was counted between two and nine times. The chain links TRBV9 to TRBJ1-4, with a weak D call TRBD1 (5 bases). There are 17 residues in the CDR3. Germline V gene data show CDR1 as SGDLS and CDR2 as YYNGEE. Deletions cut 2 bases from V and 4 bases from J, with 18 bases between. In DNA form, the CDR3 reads TGTGCCAGCAGCGTTAGTGGCTGGGGGAACCGTAATGAAAAACTGTTTTTT. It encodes CASSVSGWGNRNEKLFF.

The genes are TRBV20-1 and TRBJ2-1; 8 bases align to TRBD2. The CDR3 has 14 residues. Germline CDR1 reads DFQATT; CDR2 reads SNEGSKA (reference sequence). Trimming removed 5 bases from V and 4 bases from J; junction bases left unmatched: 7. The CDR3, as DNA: TGCAGTGCTCCGGGACTAGGGGGATACAATGAGCAGTTCTTC. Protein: CSAPGLGGYNEQFF.

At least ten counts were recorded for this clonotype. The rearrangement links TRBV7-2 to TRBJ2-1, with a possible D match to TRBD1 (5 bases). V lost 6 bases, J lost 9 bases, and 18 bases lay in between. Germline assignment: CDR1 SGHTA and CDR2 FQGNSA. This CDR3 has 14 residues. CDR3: CASSHPSRGREQFF. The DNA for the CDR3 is TGTGCCAGCAGTCACCCATCTAGGGGTCGTGAGCAGTTCTTC.

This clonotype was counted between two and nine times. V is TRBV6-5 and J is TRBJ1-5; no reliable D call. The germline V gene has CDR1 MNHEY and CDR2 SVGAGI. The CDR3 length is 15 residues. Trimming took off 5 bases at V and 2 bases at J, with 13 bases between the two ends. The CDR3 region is CASSPDEEGNQPQHF. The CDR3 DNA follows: TGTGCCAGCAGTCCCGACGAGGAGGGCAATCAGCCCCAGCATTTT.

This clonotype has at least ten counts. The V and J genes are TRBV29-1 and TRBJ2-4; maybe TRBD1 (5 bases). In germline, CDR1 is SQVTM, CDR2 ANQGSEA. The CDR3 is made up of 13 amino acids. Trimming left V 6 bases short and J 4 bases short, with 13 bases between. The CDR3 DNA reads TGCAGCGTCCAGGGCCTAGGGAAAAACATTCAGTACTTC. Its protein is CSVQGLGKNIQYF.

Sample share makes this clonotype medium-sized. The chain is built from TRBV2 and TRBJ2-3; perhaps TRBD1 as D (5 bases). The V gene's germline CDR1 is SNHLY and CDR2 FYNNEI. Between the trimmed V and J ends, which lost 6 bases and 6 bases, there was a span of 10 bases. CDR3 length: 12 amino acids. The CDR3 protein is CASRGVRDTQYF. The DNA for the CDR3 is TGTGCCAGCAGAGGGGTTAGGGATACGCAGTATTTT.

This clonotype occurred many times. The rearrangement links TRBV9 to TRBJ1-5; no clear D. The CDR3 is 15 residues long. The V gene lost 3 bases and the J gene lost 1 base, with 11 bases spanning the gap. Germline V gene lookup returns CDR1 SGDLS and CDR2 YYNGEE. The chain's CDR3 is CASSALPGSNQPQHF. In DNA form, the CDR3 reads TGTGCCAGCAGCGCCTTGCCGGGGAGCAATCAGCCCCAGCATTTT. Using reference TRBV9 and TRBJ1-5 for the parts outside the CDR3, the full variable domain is DSGVTQTPKHLITATGQRVTLRCSPRSGDLSVYWYQQSLDQGLQFLIQYYNGEERAKGNILERFSAQQFPDLHSELNLSSLELGDSALYFCASSALPGSNQPQHFGDGTRLSIL.

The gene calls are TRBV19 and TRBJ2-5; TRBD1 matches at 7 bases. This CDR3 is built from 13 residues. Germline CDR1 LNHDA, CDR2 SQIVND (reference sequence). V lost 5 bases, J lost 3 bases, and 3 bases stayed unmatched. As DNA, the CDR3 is TGTGCCAGTAGTCCACAGGGGAAAGAGACCCAGTACTTC. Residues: CASSPQGKETQYF.

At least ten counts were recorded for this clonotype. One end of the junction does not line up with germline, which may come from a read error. CDR3: CSVEDRASGRNPGELFF. In DNA form, the CDR3 reads TGCAGCGTTGAAGATCGGGCTAGCGGGAGGAACCCCGGGGAGCTGTTTTTT. This chain uses TRBV29-1 with TRBJ2-2; TRBD2 matches 11 bases. Germline CDR1 is SQVTM and CDR2 is ANQGSEA. The CDR3 totals 17 residues.

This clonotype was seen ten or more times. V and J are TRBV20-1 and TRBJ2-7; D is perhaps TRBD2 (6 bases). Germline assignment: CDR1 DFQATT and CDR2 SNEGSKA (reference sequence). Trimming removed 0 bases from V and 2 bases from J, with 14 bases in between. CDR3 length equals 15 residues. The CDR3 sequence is CSARDGGISPYEQYF. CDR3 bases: TGCAGTGCTAGAGATGGCGGGATTTCGCCCTACGAGCAGTACTTC.

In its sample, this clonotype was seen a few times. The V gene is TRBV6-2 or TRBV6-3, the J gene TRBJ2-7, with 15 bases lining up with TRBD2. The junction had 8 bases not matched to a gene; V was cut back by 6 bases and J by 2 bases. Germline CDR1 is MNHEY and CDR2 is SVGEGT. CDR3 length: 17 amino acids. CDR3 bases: TGTGCCAGCAGCCGGGGACTAGCGGGAGGCCTTACCTACGAGCAGTACTTC. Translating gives CASSRGLAGGLTYEQYF.

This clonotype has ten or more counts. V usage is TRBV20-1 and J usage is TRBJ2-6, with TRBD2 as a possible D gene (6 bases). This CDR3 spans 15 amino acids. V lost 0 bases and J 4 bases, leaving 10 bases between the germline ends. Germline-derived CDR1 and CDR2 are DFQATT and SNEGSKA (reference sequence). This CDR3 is CSAREEGSGANVLTF. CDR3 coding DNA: TGCAGTGCTAGAGAGGAGGGGTCCGGGGCCAACGTCCTGACTTTC.

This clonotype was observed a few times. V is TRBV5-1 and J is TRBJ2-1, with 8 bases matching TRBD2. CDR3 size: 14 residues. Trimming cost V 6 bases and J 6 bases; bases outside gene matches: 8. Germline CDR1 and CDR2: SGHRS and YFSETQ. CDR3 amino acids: CASKVAGGTNEQFF. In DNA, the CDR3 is TGCGCCAGCAAAGTTGCGGGGGGCACCAATGAGCAGTTCTTC.

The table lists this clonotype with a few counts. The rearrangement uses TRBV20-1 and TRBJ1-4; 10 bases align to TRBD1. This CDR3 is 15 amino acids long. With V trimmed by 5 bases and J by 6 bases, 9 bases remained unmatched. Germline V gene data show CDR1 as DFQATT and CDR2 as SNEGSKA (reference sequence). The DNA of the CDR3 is TGCAGTGCTCCAAGGGCCGGGACAGGGGATGAAAAACTGTTTTTT. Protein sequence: CSAPRAGTGDEKLFF.

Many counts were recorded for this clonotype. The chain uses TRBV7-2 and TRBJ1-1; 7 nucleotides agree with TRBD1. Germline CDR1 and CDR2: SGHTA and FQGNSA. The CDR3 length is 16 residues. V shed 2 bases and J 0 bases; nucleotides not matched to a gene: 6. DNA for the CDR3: TGTGCCAGCAGCTTACCGATGGGACAGCTGAACACTGAAGCTTTCTTT. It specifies CASSLPMGQLNTEAFF.